This T cell receptor (beta chain) was sequenced during a study of CD8 T cells in ankylosing spondylitis. Whole-study results and caveats: Some motif variants had been reported before (in reactive arthritis synovial fluid and blood).

This CDR3 contains 13 residues. Germline CDR1 and CDR2: MDHEN and SYDVKM. Trimming took off 6 bases at V and 4 bases at J, with 9 bases between the two ends. MiXCR was run by TCRdb on the 5' RACE reads, yielding one entry per CDR3 protein. The sample lists about 240,000 distinct CDR3 sequences, approximately 9% occurring once. This clonotype has at least ten counts. No antigen is known for it. This sequence was found in a male donor with ankylosing spondylitis or in good health (not recorded which). Sequences were obtained from blood, either unsorted or a sorted T cell fraction (not recorded which). The chain recombines TRBV28 with TRBJ1-4; D is uncertain. CDR3 nucleotides: TGTGCCAGCAGGGAGGACGGTAATGAAAAACTGTTTTTT. The encoded protein is CASREDGNEKLFF.